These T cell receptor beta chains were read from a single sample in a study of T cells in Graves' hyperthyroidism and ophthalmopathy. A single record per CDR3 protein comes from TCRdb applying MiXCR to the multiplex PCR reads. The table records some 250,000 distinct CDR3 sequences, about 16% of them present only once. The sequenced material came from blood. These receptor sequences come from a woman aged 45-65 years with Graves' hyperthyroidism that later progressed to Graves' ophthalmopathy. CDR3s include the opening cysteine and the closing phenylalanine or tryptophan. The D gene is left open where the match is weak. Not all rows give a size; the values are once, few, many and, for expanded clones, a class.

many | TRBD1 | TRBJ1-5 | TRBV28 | CASSPTGANNQPQHF | TGTGCCAGCAGCCCTACAGGGGCGAACAATCAGCCCCAGCATTTT
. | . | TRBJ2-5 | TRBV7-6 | CASSGWDGQETQYF | TGTGCCAGCAGCGGATGGGACGGACAAGAGACCCAGTACTTC
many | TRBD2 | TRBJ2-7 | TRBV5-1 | CASSLEGRVPYEQYF | TGCGCCAGCAGCTTGGAGGGGAGGGTTCCCTACGAGCAGTACTTC
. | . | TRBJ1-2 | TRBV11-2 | CASSLAGQLAYGYTF | TGTGCCAGCAGCTTAGCGGGACAATTGGCCTATGGCTACACCTTC
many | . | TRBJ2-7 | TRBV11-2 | CASRKITGRYEQYF | TGTGCCAGCAGAAAAATCACAGGCCGGTACGAGCAGTACTTC
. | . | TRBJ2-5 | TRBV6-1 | CASNKRQETQYF | TGTGCCAGCAACAAGAGACAAGAGACCCAGTACTTC
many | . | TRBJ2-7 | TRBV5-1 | CASSLGTAQFYEQYF | TGCGCCAGCAGCTTAGGGACCGCGCAATTCTACGAGCAGTACTTC
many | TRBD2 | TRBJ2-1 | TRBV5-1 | CASSLGGLRKGEFF | TGCGCCAGCAGCTTGGGGGGACTAAGGAAGGGCGAGTTCTTC
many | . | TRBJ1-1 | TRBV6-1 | CASSGEGDQWNTEAFF | TGTGCCAGCAGTGGGGAAGGGGATCAGTGGAACACTGAAGCTTTCTTT
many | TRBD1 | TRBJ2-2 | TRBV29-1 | CSVEQGVRSGELFF | TGCAGCGTTGAACAGGGGGTACGATCCGGGGAGCTGTTTTTT
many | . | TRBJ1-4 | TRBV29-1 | CSVQEANEKLFF | TGCAGCGTCCAGGAGGCTAATGAAAAACTGTTTTTT
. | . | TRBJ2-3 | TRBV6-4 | CAGSEPTIRRGTDTQYF | TGTGCCGGCAGTGAACCTACGATACGACGGGGAACAGATACGCAGTATTTT
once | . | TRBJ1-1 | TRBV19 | CASREIGGGGEAFF | TGTGCCAGTAGGGAGATCGGAGGGGGTGGTGAAGCTTTCTTT
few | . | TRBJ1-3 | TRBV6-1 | CASSPQGTGNTIYF | TGTGCCAGCAGTCCCCAAGGGACTGGAAACACCATATATTTT
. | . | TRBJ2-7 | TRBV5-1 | CASSLGATPSYEQYF | TGCGCCAGCAGCTTGGGAGCGACACCCTCCTACGAGCAGTACTTC
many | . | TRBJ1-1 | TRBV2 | CASSVAQQVWAFF | TGTGCCAGCAGTGTGGCACAGCAGGTGTGGGCTTTCTTT
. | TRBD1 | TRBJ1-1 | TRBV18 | CASSPYTGDMNTEAFF | TGTGCCAGCTCACCATACACAGGGGATATGAACACTGAAGCTTTCTTT
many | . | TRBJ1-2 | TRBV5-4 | CASSPPGVYGYTF | TGTGCCAGCAGTCCCCCAGGGGTTTATGGCTACACCTTC
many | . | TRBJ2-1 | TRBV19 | CASSANHRNEQFF | TGTGCCAGTAGCGCTAATCACAGGAATGAGCAGTTCTTC
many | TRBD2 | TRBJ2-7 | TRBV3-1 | CASSTTSGSYEQYF | TGTGCCAGCAGCACCACTAGCGGCTCCTACGAGCAGTACTTC
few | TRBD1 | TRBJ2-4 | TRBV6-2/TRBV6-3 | CASSSRAAGTGTVAKNIQYF | TGTGCCAGCAGTTCACGGGCGGCCGGGACAGGGACAGTGGCCAAAAACATTCAGTACTTC
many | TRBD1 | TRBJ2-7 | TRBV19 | CASSIRGRDRETYEQYF | TGTGCCAGTAGTATAAGAGGCCGGGACAGGGAGACCTACGAGCAGTACTTC
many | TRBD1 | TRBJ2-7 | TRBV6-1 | CASSTGTGIYEQYF | TGTGCCAGCAGTACCGGGACAGGGATTTACGAGCAGTACTTC
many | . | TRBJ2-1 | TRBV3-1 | CASKRRDGEQFF | TGTGCCAGCAAGCGACGGGACGGTGAGCAGTTCTTC
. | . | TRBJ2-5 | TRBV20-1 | CSVGDYETQYF | TGCAGTGTTGGGGATTACGAGACCCAGTACTTC
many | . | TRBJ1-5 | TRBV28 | CASSENRAHGQPQHF | TGTGCCAGCAGTGAAAACAGAGCCCACGGTCAGCCCCAGCATTTT